This T cell receptor beta chain appears in the sequencing data of a study of blood T cells in healthy people across ages (dated by TCRdb to between 2014 and 2017). Study-level background: In model experiments, template switching captured about one uniquely barcoded TCR beta cDNA molecule for every two T cells. To track age-related changes in TCR beta repertoire diversity, the study relied on deep sequencing normalized with unique cDNA molecular identifiers. The donors were split into four age groups: young (average around 16 years), middle-aged (more than 35), aged (around 67) and long-lived (roughly 88). To avoid experimental bias, donors of different ages were distributed randomly across sequencing lanes. The study analyzed two additional independent replicas of 1 million unique cDNA reads from the same blood draw for two donors, one aged 18 to 29 and one aged 80 or older.

What the authors observed across the whole study: Compared with the aged group, more naive CD4+ T cells, fewer expanded clones and increased TCR diversity were shown by the long-lived group, suggesting age selection. Because the CMV infection status of the donors was unknown, age-related changes in expanded clonotypes may potentially have been confounded. A strong correlation was found between observed TCR beta diversity and the percentage of naive T cells measured by flow cytometry. Conclusive comparison of naive and antigen-experienced compartments was prevented by the profiling of bulk unsorted PBMCs. As age increased, observed TCR beta diversity per million T cells dropped in a roughly linear way, and a significant reduction was already evident by age 40. Estimates of total diversity from one million sequenced T cells were regarded as lower bounds and underestimates.

The donors were roughly 39 Caucasian individuals from Russia, aged 6 to 90 years, who were systemically healthy. Roughly 11 milliliters of peripheral blood were drawn from each donor into EDTA-treated Vacutainer tubes. PBMCs were isolated by Ficoll-Paque density-gradient centrifugation, with at least 7 million obtained per sample. Trizol reagent was used to extract total RNA from PBMCs, with at least 5.5 micrograms per sample. The percentages of naive CD45RAhigh/CD27high T cells were determined by flow cytometry on a PBMC aliquot from every donor. Receptors were amplified or captured by 5' RACE. The sample was run on an Illumina HiSeq 2500. A second PCR of roughly 7 to 11 cycles was performed with a sample-barcoded 5' primer and a J-beta primer mix. A unique molecular identifier was introduced onto each TCR beta cDNA molecule by a template-switch 5' adaptor carrying 12 random nucleotides. At least 2.5 million CDR3-containing paired-end reads were obtained from each sample. All of the RNA was converted into first-strand cDNA using the Mint cDNA synthesis kit, with a TRBC-specific oligonucleotide serving as the primer. After uracil-DNA glycosylase treatment, a first 18-cycle PCR used universal primers M1SS and BC2_uni_R on all cDNA. On the authors' methods: Each sample was normalized by randomly selecting 1 million high-quality reads, each carrying a distinct molecular identifier. Instead of being binned into consensus sequences, reads with shared molecular identifiers were discarded. MiTCR, run with a Q25 quality threshold and the strictest error-elimination algorithm, handled CDR3 identification, clonotype clustering and error correction. A nonparametric unseen species model with Euler transformation was used to estimate a lower bound on total TCR beta diversity. TCRdb ran its own pipeline on the public reads, namely fastp trimming at Q25 and MiXCR clone calling, and kept in-frame beta chains. When rows share a CDR3 protein, they turn into one entry using the most common DNA and genes. These V and J calls derive from TCRdb rather than the authors' analysis. The table for this sample lists fewer than 900,000 distinct CDR3 sequences; 35% to 45% of them were counted only once. The top ten clones comprise around a fifth of the sample.

CDR1 and CDR2, looked up from the germline V gene (reference sequence), are LNHNV and YYDKDF. Measured from the cysteine to the phenylalanine, the CDR3 is 14 residues long. Of all the DNA, just the CDR3 is kept, 42 bases in frame from base 1. Trimming costs V 6 bases and J 0 bases, and their ends lie 12 bases apart. Regarding this clonotype: Its specific antigen is unknown. Base qualities were left out, and no much larger clone turns up one base away.

The receptor comes from a woman aged 60-75 years in good health. The sequenced sample consisted of blood. The chain couples TRBV15 to TRBJ2-7, with TRBD1 perhaps the D gene, on 5 matching bases. The sequence in DNA is TGTGCCACCAGACGGACACAGTCCTCCTACGAGCAGTACTTC. This sequence encodes CATRRTQSSYEQYF.